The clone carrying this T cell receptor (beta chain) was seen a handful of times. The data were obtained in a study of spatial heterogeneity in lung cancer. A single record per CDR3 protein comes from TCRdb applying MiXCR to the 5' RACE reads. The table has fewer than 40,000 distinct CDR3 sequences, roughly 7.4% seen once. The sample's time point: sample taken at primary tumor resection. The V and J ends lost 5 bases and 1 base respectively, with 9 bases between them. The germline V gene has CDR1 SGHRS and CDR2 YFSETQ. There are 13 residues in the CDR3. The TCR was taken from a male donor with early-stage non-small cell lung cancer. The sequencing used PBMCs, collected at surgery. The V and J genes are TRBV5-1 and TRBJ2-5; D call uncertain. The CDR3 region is CASRGSAQETQYF. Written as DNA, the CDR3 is TGCGCCAGCAGGGGAAGTGCCCAAGAGACCCAGTACTTC.